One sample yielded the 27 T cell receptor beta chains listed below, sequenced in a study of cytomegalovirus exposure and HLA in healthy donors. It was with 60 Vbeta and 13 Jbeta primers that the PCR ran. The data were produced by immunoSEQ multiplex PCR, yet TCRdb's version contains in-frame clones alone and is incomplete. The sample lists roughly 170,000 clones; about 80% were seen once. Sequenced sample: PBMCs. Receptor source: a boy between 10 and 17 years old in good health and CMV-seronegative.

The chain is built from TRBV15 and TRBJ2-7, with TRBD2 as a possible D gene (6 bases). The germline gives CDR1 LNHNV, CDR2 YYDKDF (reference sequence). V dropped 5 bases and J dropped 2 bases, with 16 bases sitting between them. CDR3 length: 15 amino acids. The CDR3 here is CATSLGTQPTYEQYF. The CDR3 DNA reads TGTGCCACCAGCCTCGGGACTCAACCCACCTACGAGCAGTACTTC.

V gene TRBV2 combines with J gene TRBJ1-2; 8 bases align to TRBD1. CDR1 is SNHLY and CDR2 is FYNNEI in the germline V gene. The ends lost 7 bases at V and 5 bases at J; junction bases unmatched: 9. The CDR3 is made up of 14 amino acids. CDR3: CASKPGGDGYGYTF. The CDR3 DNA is TGTGCCAGCAAACCAGGGGGCGATGGGTATGGCTACACCTTC.

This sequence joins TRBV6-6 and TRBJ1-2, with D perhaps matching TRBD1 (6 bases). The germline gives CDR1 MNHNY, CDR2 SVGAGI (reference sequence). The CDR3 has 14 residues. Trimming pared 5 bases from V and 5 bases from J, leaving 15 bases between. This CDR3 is CASSADRLFYGYTF. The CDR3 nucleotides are TGTGCCAGCAGTGCTGACAGGTTATTTTATGGCTACACCTTC.

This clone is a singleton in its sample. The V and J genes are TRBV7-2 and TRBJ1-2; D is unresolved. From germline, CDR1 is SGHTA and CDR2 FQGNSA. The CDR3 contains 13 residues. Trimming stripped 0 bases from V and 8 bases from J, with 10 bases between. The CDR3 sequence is CASSLAQQRGYTF. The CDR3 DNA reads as TGTGCCAGCAGCTTAGCGCAGCAGAGGGGCTACACCTTC.

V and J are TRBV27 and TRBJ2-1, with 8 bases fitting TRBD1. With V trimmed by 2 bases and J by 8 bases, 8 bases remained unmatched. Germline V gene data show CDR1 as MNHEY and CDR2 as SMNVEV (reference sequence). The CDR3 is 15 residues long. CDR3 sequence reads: CASSLSRGPVDEQFF. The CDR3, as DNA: TGTGCCAGCAGTTTAAGCAGGGGGCCGGTGGATGAGCAGTTCTTC.

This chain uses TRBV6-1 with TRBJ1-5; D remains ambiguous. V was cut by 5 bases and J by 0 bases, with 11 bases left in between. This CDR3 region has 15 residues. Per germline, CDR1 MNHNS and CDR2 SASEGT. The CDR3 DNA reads TGTGCCAGCAGTAGCGAGGGATATAGCAATCAGCCCCAGCATTTT. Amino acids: CASSSEGYSNQPQHF.

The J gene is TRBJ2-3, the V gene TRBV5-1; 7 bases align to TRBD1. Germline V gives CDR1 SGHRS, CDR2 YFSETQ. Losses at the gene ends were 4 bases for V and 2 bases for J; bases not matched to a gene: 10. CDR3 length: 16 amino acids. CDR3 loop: CASSLTQGLPTDTQYF. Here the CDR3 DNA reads TGCGCCAGCAGCCTTACACAGGGGCTTCCCACAGATACGCAGTATTTT.

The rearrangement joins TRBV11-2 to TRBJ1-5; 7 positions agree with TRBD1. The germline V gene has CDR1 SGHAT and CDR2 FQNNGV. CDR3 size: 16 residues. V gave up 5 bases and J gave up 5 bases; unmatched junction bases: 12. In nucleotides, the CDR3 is TGTGCCAGCAGCAAAGCCCTGGACAGGACCGATCAGCCCCAGCATTTT. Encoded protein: CASSKALDRTDQPQHF.

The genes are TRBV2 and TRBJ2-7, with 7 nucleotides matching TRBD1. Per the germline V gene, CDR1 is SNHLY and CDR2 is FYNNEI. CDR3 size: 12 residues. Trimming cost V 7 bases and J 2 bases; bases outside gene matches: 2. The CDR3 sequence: CASKGAPYEQYF. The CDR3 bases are TGTGCCAGCAAGGGGGCACCCTACGAGCAGTACTTC.

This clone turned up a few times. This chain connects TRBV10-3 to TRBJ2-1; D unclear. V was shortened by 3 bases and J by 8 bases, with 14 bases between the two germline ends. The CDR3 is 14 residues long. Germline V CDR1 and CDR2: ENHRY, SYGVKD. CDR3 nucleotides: TGTGCCATCAGTGATCCGAGGAGAAGTCATGAGCAGTTCTTC. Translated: CAISDPRRSHEQFF.

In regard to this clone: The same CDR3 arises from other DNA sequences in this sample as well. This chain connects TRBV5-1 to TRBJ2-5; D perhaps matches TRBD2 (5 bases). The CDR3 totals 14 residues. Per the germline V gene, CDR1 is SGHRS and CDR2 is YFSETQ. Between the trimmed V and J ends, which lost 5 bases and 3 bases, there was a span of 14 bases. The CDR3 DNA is TGCGCCAGCAGTTTAGGAGGTTCGGAAGAGACCCAGTACTTC. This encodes CASSLGGSEETQYF.

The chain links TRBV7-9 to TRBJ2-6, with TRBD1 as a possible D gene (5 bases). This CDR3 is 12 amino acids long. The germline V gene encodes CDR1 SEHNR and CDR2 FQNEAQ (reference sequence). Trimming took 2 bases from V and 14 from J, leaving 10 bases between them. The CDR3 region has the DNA TGTGCCAGCAGCTTATGGGGCAGACTCCTGACTTTC. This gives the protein CASSLWGRLLTF.

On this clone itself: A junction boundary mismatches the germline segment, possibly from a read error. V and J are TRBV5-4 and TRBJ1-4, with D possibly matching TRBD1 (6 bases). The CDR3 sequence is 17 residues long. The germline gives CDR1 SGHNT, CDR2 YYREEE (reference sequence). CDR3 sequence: CASSLGGRGQRDEKLFF. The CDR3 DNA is TGTGCCAGTAGCTTGGGGGGCAGGGGACAAAGGGATGAAAAACTGTTTTTT.

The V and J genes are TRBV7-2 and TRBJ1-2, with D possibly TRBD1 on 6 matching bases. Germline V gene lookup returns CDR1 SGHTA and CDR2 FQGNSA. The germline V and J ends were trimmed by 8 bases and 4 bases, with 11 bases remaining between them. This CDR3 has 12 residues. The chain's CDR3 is CASFGGRYGYTF. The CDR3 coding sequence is TGTGCCAGCTTCGGGGGGCGCTATGGCTACACCTTC.

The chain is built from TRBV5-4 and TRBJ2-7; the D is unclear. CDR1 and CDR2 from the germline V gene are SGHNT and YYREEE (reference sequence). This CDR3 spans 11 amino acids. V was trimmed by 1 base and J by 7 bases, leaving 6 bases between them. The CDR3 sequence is CASSLLGEQYF. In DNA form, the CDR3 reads TGTGCCAGCAGCTTGCTCGGGGAGCAGTACTTC.

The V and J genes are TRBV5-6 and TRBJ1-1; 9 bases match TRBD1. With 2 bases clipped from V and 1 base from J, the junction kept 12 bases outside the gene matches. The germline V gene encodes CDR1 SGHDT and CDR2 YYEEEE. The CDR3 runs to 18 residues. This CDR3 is CASSFATGTGLWNTEAFF. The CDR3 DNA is TGTGCCAGCAGCTTCGCAACTGGGACAGGGCTTTGGAACACTGAAGCTTTCTTT.

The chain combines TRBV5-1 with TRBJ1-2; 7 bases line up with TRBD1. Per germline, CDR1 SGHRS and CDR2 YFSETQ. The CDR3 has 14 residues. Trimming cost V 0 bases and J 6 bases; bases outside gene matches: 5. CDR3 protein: CASSLGRRGDGYTF. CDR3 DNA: TGCGCCAGCAGCTTGGGTCGCAGGGGGGATGGCTACACCTTC.

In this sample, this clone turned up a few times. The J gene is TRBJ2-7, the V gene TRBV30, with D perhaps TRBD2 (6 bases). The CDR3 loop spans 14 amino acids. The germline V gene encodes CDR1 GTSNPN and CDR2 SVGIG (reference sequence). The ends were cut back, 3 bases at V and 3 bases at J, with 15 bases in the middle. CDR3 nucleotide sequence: TGTGCCTGGAGGAGACCTAGCGCAAGCTACGAGCAGTACTTC. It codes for CAWRRPSASYEQYF. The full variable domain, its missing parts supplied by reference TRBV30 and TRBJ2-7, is SQTIHQWPATLVQPVGSPLSLECTVEGTSNPNLYWYRQAAGRGLQLLFYSVGIGQISSEVPQNLSASRPQDRQFILSSKKLLLSDSGFYLCAWRRPSASYEQYFGPGTRLTVT.

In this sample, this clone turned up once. The CDR3 sequence: CASRRTGGPYEQYF. The CDR3 DNA follows: TGTGCCAGCAGGCGGACAGGGGGCCCCTACGAGCAGTACTTC. This sequence joins TRBV27 and TRBJ2-7; 11 bases align to TRBD1. The ends lost 6 bases at V and 2 bases at J; junction bases unmatched: 3. The CDR3 is 14 residues long. Germline V gives CDR1 MNHEY, CDR2 SMNVEV (reference sequence).

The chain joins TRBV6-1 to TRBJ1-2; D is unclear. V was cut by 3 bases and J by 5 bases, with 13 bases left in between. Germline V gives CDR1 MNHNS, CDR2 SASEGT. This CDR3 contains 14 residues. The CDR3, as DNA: TGTGCCAGCAGTGAGGTGAACAGAAGGTATGGCTACACCTTC. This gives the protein CASSEVNRRYGYTF.

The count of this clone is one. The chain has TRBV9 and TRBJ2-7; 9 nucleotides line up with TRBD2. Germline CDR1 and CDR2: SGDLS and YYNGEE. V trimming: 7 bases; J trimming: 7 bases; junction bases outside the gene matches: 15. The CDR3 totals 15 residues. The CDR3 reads CASGGVPSGEREQYF. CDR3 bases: TGTGCCAGCGGGGGCGTACCTAGCGGGGAGAGGGAGCAGTACTTC.

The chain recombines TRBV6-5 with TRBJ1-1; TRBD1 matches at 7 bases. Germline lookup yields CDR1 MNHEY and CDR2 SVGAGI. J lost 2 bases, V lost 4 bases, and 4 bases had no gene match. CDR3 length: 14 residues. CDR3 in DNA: TGTGCCAGCAGTTTGCAGGGGGATAACACTGAAGCTTTCTTT. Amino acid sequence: CASSLQGDNTEAFF.

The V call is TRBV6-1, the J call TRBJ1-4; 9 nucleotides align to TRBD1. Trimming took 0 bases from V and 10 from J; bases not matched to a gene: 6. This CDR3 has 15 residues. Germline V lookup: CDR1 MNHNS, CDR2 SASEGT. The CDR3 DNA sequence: TGTGCCAGCAGTGAAGCAAGGACAGGGGTACGAAAACTGTTTTTT. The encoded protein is CASSEARTGVRKLFF.

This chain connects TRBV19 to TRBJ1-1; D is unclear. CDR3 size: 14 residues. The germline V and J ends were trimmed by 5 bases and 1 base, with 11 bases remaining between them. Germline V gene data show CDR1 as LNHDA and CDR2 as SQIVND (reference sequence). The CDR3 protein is CASSRVNGNTEAFF. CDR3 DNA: TGTGCCAGTAGTCGGGTAAATGGGAACACTGAAGCTTTCTTT.

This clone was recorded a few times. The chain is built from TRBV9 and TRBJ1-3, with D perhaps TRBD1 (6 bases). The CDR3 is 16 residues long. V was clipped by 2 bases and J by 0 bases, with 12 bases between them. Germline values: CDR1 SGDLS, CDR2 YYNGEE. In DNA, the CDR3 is TGTGCCAGCAGCGTTCAAGGACAGCTCTCTGGAAACACCATATATTTT. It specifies CASSVQGQLSGNTIYF.

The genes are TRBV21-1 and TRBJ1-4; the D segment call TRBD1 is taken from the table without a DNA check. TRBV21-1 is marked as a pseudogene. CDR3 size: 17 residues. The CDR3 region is CASSKGVRGRLGEKLFF. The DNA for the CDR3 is TGTGCCAGCAGCAAAGGGGTCAGGGGGAGACTAGGGGAAAAACTGTTTTTT.

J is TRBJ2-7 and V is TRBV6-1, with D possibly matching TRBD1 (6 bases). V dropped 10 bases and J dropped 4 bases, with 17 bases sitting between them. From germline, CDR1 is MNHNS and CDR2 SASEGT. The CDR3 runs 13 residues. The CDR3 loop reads CATGASGVYEQYF. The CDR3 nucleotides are TGTGCCACCGGCGCCTCAGGGGTTTACGAGCAGTACTTC.